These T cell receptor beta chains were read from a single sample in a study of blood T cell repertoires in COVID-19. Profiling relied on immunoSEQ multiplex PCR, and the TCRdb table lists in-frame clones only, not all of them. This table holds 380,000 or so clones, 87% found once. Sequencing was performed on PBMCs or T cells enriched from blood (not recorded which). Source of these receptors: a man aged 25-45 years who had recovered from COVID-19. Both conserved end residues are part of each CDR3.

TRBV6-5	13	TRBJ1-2	CAIIGLENYGYTF
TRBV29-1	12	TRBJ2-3	CSVAWGPDTQYF
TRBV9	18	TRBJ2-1	CASSGVRPRLAHYNEQFF
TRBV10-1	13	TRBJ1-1	CASSELVNTEAFF
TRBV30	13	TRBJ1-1	CAWNPQANTEAFF
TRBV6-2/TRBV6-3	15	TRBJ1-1	CASSGPDRGDTEAFF
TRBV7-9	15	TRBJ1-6	CASSRWTGDNSPLHF
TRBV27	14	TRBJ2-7	CASSLGSASYEQYF
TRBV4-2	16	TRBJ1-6	CASSQDYGTGPSTLHF
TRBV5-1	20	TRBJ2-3	CASSFANPWPGGASTDTQYF
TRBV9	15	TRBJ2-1	CASSVEWPSYNEQFF
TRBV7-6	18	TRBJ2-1	CASSLRTGGLSSYNEQFF
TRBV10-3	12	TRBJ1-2	CAISGAGVGYTF
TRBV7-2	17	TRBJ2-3	CASSRIAGVVLADTQYF
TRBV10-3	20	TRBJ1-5	CAISETGTGVLLSSNQPQHF
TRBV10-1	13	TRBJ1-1	CASSQGRGTEAFF
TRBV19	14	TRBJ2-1	CASSIYSSYNEQFF
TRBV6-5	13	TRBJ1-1	CASSNRAYAEAFF
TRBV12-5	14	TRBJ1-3	CASGPTGSGNTIYF
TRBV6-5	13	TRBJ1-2	CASTGADGYGYTF
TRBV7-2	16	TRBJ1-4	CASSLGLGQRNEKLFF
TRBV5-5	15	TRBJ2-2	CASSLRQGAGGELFF
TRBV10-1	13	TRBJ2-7	CASSDTGMREQYF
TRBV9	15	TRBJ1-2	CASSVEGTGHYGYTF
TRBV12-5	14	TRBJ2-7	CASAFGGGPNEQYF
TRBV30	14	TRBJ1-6	CAWRGSSYNSPLHF
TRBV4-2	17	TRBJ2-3	CASSQVRGGSNTDTQYF
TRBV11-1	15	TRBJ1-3	CASSVVRGSGNTIYF
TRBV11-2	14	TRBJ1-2	CASSASGSLYGYTF
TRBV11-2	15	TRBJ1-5	CASSLGSNTGGPQHF
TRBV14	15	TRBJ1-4	CASSFFRGGGEKLFF
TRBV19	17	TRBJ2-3	CASSSLAGGISTDTQYF
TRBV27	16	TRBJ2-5	CASSLAPGGWQETQYF
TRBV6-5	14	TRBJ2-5	CASSASGGGDTQYF
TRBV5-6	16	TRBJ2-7	CASSPLHTGVAYEQYF
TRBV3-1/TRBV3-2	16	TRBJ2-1	CASSRAGTANYNEQFF
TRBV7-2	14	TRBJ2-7	CASSSNRGPYEQYF
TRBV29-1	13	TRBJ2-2	CSAGTATTGELFF
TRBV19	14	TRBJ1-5	CASSFRYSNQPQHF
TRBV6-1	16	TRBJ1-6	CASSETPGLNNSPLHF
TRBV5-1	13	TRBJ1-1	CASMPTGKTEAFF
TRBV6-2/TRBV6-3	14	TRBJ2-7	CASSYWAGGDEQYF
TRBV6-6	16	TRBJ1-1	CASSLPLGQGASEAFF
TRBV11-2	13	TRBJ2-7	CASSLRGAYEQYF
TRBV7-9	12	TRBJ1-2	CASSSGDYGYTF
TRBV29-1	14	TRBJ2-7	CSVSHGTGDYEQYF
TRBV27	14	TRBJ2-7	CASSHRQGVYEQYF